Listed here are 11 T cell receptor beta chains from one sample, sequenced in a study of blood T cell repertoires in COVID-19. TCRdb's copy holds only in-frame clones and misses some; the assay was immunoSEQ multiplex PCR. The sample yields about 230,000 clones, 80% to 90% seen once. The sequenced sample consisted of peripheral blood. The receptor source for this set is a man between 45 and 60 years old with COVID-19, enrolled during active disease.

The chain employs TRBV30 and TRBJ2-2; TRBD2 agrees at 9 bases. Germline CDR1 reads GTSNPN; CDR2 reads SVGIG (reference sequence). The CDR3 sequence is 20 residues long. Trimming removed 1 base from V and 5 bases from J; junction bases left unmatched: 20. The CDR3 sequence: CAWSAIILAAGGRDTGELFF. The CDR3 bases are TGTGCCTGGAGTGCTATAATCCTTGCGGCGGGGGGGCGCGATACCGGGGAGCTGTTTTTT.

The rearrangement links TRBV29-1 to TRBJ2-7, with 12 bases matching TRBD2. This CDR3 contains 14 residues. Germline CDR1 reads SQVTM; CDR2 reads ANQGSEA. The junction had 10 bases not matched to a gene; V was cut back by 7 bases and J by 6 bases. The CDR3 bases are TGCAGCGCCTCTAGCGGGAGGGCCCCGGCCGAGCAGTACTTC. Translating it yields CSASSGRAPAEQYF.

The rearrangement joins TRBV27 to TRBJ2-2; 7 bases agree with TRBD2. The CDR3 totals 17 residues. Germline V gene data show CDR1 as MNHEY and CDR2 as SMNVEV (reference sequence). Trimming removed 5 bases from V and 6 bases from J; junction bases left unmatched: 15. In nucleotides, the CDR3 is TGTGCCAGCAGTCCCCTTGGCGGGAGAATTAACGCCGGGGAGCTGTTTTTT. Protein product: CASSPLGGRINAGELFF.

This chain links TRBV28 with TRBJ2-2; TRBD1 aligns across 9 bases. This CDR3 comprises 16 residues. Germline-derived CDR1 and CDR2 are MDHEN and SYDVKM. Trimming took 6 bases from V and 5 from J; bases not matched to a gene: 10. The CDR3 DNA reads TGTGCCAGCAGAACACGCCCAGGGACAGGGACCGGGGAGCTGTTTTTT. Residues: CASRTRPGTGTGELFF.

The chain couples TRBV6-5 to TRBJ1-2; TRBD1 might be the D (6 bases). CDR3 length equals 13 residues. The germline V gene has CDR1 MNHEY and CDR2 SVGAGI. V was clipped by 7 bases and J by 8 bases, with 17 bases between them. Here the CDR3 DNA reads TGTGCCAGCAACGAGGGGGGGCAGCGAGGCTACACCTTC. It encodes CASNEGGQRGYTF.

The chain combines TRBV6-5 with TRBJ1-4, with 8 bases that match TRBD1. The CDR3 runs to 11 residues. The germline gives CDR1 MNHEY, CDR2 SVGAGI. V was clipped by 6 bases and J by 13 bases; unmatched bases: 4. CDR3 residues: CASRQGAVLFF. Written as DNA, the CDR3 is TGTGCCAGCAGGCAGGGGGCGGTACTGTTTTTT.

The chain recombines TRBV5-4 with TRBJ2-1; TRBD2 is a possible D gene (5 bases). This CDR3 has 15 amino acids. Germline lookup yields CDR1 SGHNT and CDR2 YYREEE (reference sequence). The V end lost 4 bases, the J end lost 0 bases, and 11 bases lay between the germline ends. CDR3 sequence (DNA): TGTGCCAGCAGCGACACTAGGAGCTCCTACAATGAGCAGTTCTTC. It codes for CASSDTRSSYNEQFF.

This chain links TRBV6-2 or TRBV6-3 with TRBJ2-5; maybe TRBD2 (5 bases). Germline V lookup: CDR1 MNHEY, CDR2 SVGEGT. V lost 0 bases to trimming and J lost 3 bases, with 23 bases between them. CDR3 length: 19 amino acids. The CDR3 DNA sequence: TGTGCCAGCAGTTACTCGTTAGGGAGCGGCGGGTCGGAGGAAGAGACCCAGTACTTC. Amino acid sequence: CASSYSLGSGGSEEETQYF.

The V call is TRBV5-1, the J call TRBJ2-3, with TRBD2 matching 13 bases. This CDR3 region has 16 residues. Germline V gene lookup returns CDR1 SGHRS and CDR2 YFSETQ. Losses at the gene ends were 4 bases for V and 6 bases for J; bases not matched to a gene: 8. The DNA for the CDR3 is TGCGCCAGCAGCATTAGGACTAGCGGGAGCGGGGATACGCAGTATTTT. Translation gives CASSIRTSGSGDTQYF.

The V call is TRBV5-1, the J call TRBJ1-1; D gene unclear. The CDR3 consists of 15 residues. Germline lookup yields CDR1 SGHRS and CDR2 YFSETQ. Trimming removed 7 bases from V and 0 bases from J, with 16 bases in between. CDR3 loop: CASGEGFVLNTEAFF. The CDR3 DNA reads as TGCGCCAGCGGGGAGGGCTTTGTTTTGAACACTGAAGCTTTCTTT.

J is TRBJ1-5 and V is TRBV28, with D possibly TRBD1 on 6 matching bases. The CDR3 is made up of 13 amino acids. V was cut by 6 bases and J by 6 bases, with 12 bases left in between. Germline V gene lookup returns CDR1 MDHEN and CDR2 SYDVKM. CDR3 in DNA: TGTGCCAGCAGATCCACAGGGACTCAGCCCCAGCATTTT. Amino acid sequence: CASRSTGTQPQHF.